This T cell receptor (beta chain) was sequenced during a study of blood T cell repertoires in COVID-19. For the study at large: There were acute and convalescent COVID-19 samples, and they came from the United States, Italy and Spain.

Those who participated ranged in age from roughly 18 to 95 years and resided in some 24 US areas. Per the original data handling: Reference gene primer amplification gave nucleated cell count estimates. Profiled with immunoSEQ multiplex PCR; TCRdb holds only in-frame clones, not every one. For V, J and clone size, that table is used; D and trimming come from the DNA. This table has about 180,000 clones, roughly 89% appearing once. CDR1 and CDR2 from the germline V gene are MNHEY and SMNVEV (reference sequence). The CDR3 has 14 amino acids. With 5 bases clipped from V and 4 bases from J, the junction kept 6 bases outside the gene matches.

The rearrangement joins TRBV27 to TRBJ1-2, with 8 bases lining up with TRBD1. Sequences were obtained from PBMCs or T cells enriched from blood (not recorded which). The source is a woman in her thirties or forties with acute COVID-19. This chain's CDR3 is CASSTGQGGYGYTF. The CDR3 DNA sequence: TGTGCCAGCAGTACAGGACAGGGCGGCTATGGCTACACCTTC.